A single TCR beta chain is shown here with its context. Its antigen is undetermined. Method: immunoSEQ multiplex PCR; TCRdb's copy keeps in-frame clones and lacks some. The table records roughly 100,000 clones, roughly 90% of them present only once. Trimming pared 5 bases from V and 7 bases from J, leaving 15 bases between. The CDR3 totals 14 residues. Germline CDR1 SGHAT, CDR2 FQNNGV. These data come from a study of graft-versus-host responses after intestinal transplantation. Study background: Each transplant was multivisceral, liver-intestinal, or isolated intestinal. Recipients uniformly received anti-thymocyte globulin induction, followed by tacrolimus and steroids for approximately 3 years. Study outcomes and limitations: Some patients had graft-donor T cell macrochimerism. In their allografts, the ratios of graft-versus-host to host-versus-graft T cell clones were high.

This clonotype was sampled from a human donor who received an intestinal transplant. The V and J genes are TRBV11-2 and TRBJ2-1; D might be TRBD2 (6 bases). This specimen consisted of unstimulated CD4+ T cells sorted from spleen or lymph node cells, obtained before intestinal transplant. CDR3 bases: TGTGCCAGCAGCACGAATAGCGGAGGGAATGAGCAGTTCTTC. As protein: CASSTNSGGNEQFF. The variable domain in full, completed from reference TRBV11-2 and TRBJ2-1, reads EAGVAQSPRYKIIEKRQSVAFWCNPISGHATLYWYQQILGQGPKLLIQFQNNGVVDDSQLPKDRFSAERLKGVDSTLKIQPAKLEDSAVYLCASSTNSGGNEQFFGPGTRLTVL.